The clone carrying this T cell receptor (beta chain) has only a few counts. This entry comes from a study of Graves' ophthalmopathy and Graves' hyperthyroidism. The CDR3 has 14 amino acids. The germline V gene encodes CDR1 GTSNPN and CDR2 SVGIG (reference sequence). V was cut by 3 bases and J by 1 base, with 13 bases left in between. Investigators amplified TCR beta CDR3 regions from RNA transcripts. RT-PCR with HTBI primers came first, then second-round multiplex PCR. TCRdb used MiXCR to reprocess the multiplex PCR reads, holding one entry per CDR3 protein. The table lists around 470,000 distinct CDR3 sequences, over 13% of them singletons. Moderate-to-severe activity, with CAS ≥3, NOSPECS ≥4 and duration under 3 months, characterized the donors with ophthalmopathy.

The V call is TRBV30, the J call TRBJ2-7, with D tentatively TRBD2 (6 bases). This clonotype was sampled from a woman in her twenties or thirties with Graves' ophthalmopathy. The sample comprised blood. The CDR3 loop reads CAWSPGLLSYEQYF. For the CDR3, the DNA is TGTGCCTGGAGCCCGGGACTTCTGTCCTACGAGCAGTACTTC.